Presented here are 21 T cell receptor beta chains from one specimen sequenced in a study of cytomegalovirus exposure and HLA in healthy donors. 13 Jbeta primers and 60 Vbeta primers were used for the PCR. Measured with immunoSEQ multiplex PCR; TCRdb has only the in-frame clones, and not every one. The table has some 150,000 clones, 70% to 90% seen once; the top ten hold 2.3%. Source material: PBMCs. These receptors were taken from a woman aged 18-35 years in good health and CMV-seronegative.

This clone showed up just once. The junction departs from the called germline gene at one end, perhaps through a read error. This chain links TRBV11-1 with TRBJ2-6; 9 bases fit TRBD1. The CDR3 is 16 amino acids. The germline V gene has CDR1 SGHAT and CDR2 FQDESV (reference sequence). This CDR3 is CASSFMDRGGTNVLTF. The DNA of the CDR3 is TGTGCCAGCAGCTTCATGGACAGGGGTGGGACCAACGTCCTGACTTTC.

This sequence joins TRBV2 and TRBJ1-6; D gene unclear. Trimming shortened V by 7 bases and J by 7 bases, and 11 bases separated the two germline ends. The CDR3 is 13 residues long. Germline V gene sequence: CDR1 SNHLY, CDR2 FYNNEI. The CDR3 loop reads CASTGEANSPLHF. CDR3 sequence (DNA): TGTGCCAGCACGGGAGAGGCGAATTCACCCCTCCACTTT.

The V and J genes are TRBV2 and TRBJ2-7; a possible D gene is TRBD1 (6 bases). V gave up 3 bases and J gave up 2 bases, with 11 bases separating them. The CDR3 has 14 residues. The germline CDR1 and CDR2 sequences are SNHLY and FYNNEI. The CDR3 spells CASSDRTVTYEQYF. The CDR3 DNA sequence: TGTGCCAGCAGTGATAGGACAGTAACCTACGAGCAGTACTTC.

The chain recombines TRBV29-1 with TRBJ1-4, with 12 bases matching TRBD1. The V gene's germline CDR1 is SQVTM and CDR2 ANQGSEA. CDR3 length: 16 residues. V lost 6 bases and J lost 1; bases outside the gene matches: 6. The CDR3 DNA is TGCAGCGTCTTAGGGACAGGGGGCCAAACTAATGAAAAACTGTTTTTT. Its translation: CSVLGTGGQTNEKLFF.

The CDR3 sequence is CASKSGGGNQPQHF. The CDR3 bases are TGTGCCAGTAAATCGGGGGGTGGCAATCAGCCCCAGCATTTT. The chain recombines TRBV19 with TRBJ1-5; D possibly corresponds to TRBD1 (5 bases). V lost 7 bases and J 2 bases, leaving 12 bases between the germline ends. Looked up from germline, CDR1 is LNHDA and CDR2 is SQIVND (reference sequence). The CDR3 sequence is 14 residues long.

J is TRBJ2-5 and V is TRBV15, with 8 bases lining up with TRBD2. Germline V gene data show CDR1 as LNHNV and CDR2 as YYDKDF (reference sequence). CDR3 length: 18 amino acids. V lost 0 bases, J lost 2 bases, and 11 bases stayed unmatched. In nucleotides, the CDR3 is TGTGCCACCAGCAGAGATTCTACAAGCGGGAGACGGCAAGAGACCCAGTACTTC. This encodes CATSRDSTSGRRQETQYF.

This chain links TRBV6-5 with TRBJ1-2; 11 nucleotides agree with TRBD1. With 6 bases clipped from V and 8 bases from J, the junction kept 8 bases outside the gene matches. This CDR3 comprises 14 residues. The germline V gene has CDR1 MNHEY and CDR2 SVGAGI. The CDR3 spells CASSRPGTGGGYTF. The CDR3 DNA reads as TGTGCCAGCAGCCGCCCCGGGACAGGGGGGGGCTACACCTTC.

The chain is built from TRBV19 and TRBJ2-7, with D perhaps TRBD1 (5 bases). The germline V gene has CDR1 LNHDA and CDR2 SQIVND (reference sequence). The CDR3 has 13 amino acids. Trimming removed 5 bases at V and 2 bases at J, with 10 bases between. The CDR3 DNA is TGTGCCAGTAGTCGCGACAGTACCTACGAGCAGTACTTC. This translates into CASSRDSTYEQYF. Complete variable domain (other parts from reference TRBV19 and TRBJ2-7): DGGITQSPKYLFRKEGQNVTLSCEQNLNHDAMYWYRQDPGQGLRLIYYSQIVNDFQKGDIAEGYSVSREKKESFPLTVTSAQKNPTAFYLCASSRDSTYEQYFGPGTRLTVT.

The rearrangement uses TRBV28 and TRBJ2-7; D may be TRBD1 (5 bases). Germline CDR1 reads MDHEN; CDR2 reads SYDVKM. Trimming took 3 bases from V and 3 from J, leaving 12 bases between them. The CDR3 covers 14 residues. The CDR3: CASSFSGRRYEQYF. CDR3 nucleotides: TGTGCCAGCAGTTTCTCAGGGCGTCGCTACGAGCAGTACTTC.

The V and J genes are TRBV29-1 and TRBJ2-7; unclear D gene. Germline loops: CDR1 SQVTM, CDR2 ANQGSEA. There are 12 residues in the CDR3. V was pared by 0 bases and J by 2 bases, with 5 bases between. The CDR3 sequence: CSVEDGTYEQYF. DNA for the CDR3: TGCAGCGTTGAAGATGGCACCTACGAGCAGTACTTC.

The CDR3 reads CASSQDAPGGISDTQYF. CDR3 DNA sequence: TGTGCCAGCAGCCAAGATGCCCCAGGGGGTATCTCAGATACGCAGTATTTT. This rearrangement joins TRBV4-2 to TRBJ2-3; 7 nucleotides agree with TRBD1. Germline loops: CDR1 LGHNA, CDR2 YNFKEQ. The CDR3 spans 17 residues. The V segment lost 0 bases and the J segment 4 bases; nucleotides outside the gene matches: 10.

V gene TRBV5-8 combines with J gene TRBJ1-5; D is possibly TRBD1 (5 bases). Germline CDR1 is SGHTS and CDR2 is YDEGEE. V gave up 3 bases and J gave up 9 bases, with 28 bases separating them. The CDR3 totals 18 residues. Here the CDR3 reads CASSSQSLNGAGMGPQHF. The CDR3, as DNA: TGTGCCAGCAGCTCCCAAAGCCTGAATGGGGCGGGAATGGGGCCCCAGCATTTT.

The chain recombines TRBV6-6 with TRBJ2-7, with TRBD2 matching over 10 bases. V was pared by 2 bases and J by 4 bases, with 8 bases of the junction left unmatched. The germline CDR1 and CDR2 sequences are MNHNY and SVGAGI (reference sequence). There are 16 residues in the CDR3. CDR3: CASSYDWASGGYEQYF. The CDR3 DNA is TGTGCCAGCAGTTACGATTGGGCTAGCGGGGGATACGAGCAGTACTTC.

This chain joins TRBV4-2 and TRBJ2-5, with D possibly matching TRBD2 (5 bases). Trimming took off 0 bases at V and 5 bases at J, with 13 bases between the two ends. The CDR3 loop spans 15 amino acids. Germline lookup yields CDR1 LGHNA and CDR2 YNFKEQ. CDR3 DNA sequence: TGTGCCAGCAGCCAAGAGAGGGCGGTCGGCGAGACCCAGTACTTC. It yields the protein CASSQERAVGETQYF.

The chain is built from TRBV2 and TRBJ1-1; no firm D call. V lost 3 bases and J 11 bases, leaving 4 bases between the germline ends. The CDR3 is made up of 9 amino acids. Germline CDR1 SNHLY, CDR2 FYNNEI. CDR3 bases: TGTGCCAGCAGTGACCCGGCTTTCTTT. Residues: CASSDPAFF.

This clone was recorded only once. This chain joins TRBV5-5 and TRBJ1-2; 12 nucleotides line up with TRBD1. CDR3 length: 15 amino acids. Germline trimming cut 4 bases from V and 4 bases from J; bases unmatched to any gene: 5. CDR1 is SGHKS and CDR2 is YYEKEE in the germline V gene (reference sequence). The CDR3 sequence: CASSRGTGGIYGYTF. CDR3 DNA sequence: TGTGCCAGCAGCCGAGGGACAGGGGGCATCTATGGCTACACCTTC.

V and J are TRBV5-5 and TRBJ1-6, with 8 bases identical to TRBD1. V shed 3 bases, J shed 7 bases, and the junction held 9 bases outside the gene matches. The V gene's germline CDR1 is SGHKS and CDR2 YYEKEE (reference sequence). This CDR3 contains 16 residues. The chain's CDR3 is CASSSGTGTPNSPLHF. The CDR3 bases are TGTGCCAGCAGCTCCGGGACAGGTACCCCAAATTCACCCCTCCACTTT.

The CDR3 DNA sequence: TGCGCCAGCAGCTTGGGTGCGACAGGGGGCCGTCACGAGCAGTACTTC. As protein: CASSLGATGGRHEQYF. This sequence joins TRBV5-1 and TRBJ2-7, with TRBD1 matching 10 bases. V lost 0 bases, J lost 5 bases, and 8 bases stayed unmatched. Germline V gives CDR1 SGHRS, CDR2 YFSETQ. This CDR3 is 16 amino acids long.

This clone was observed a few times. The rearrangement joins TRBV28 to TRBJ2-7; TRBD2 aligns across 11 bases. Germline V gene data show CDR1 as MDHEN and CDR2 as SYDVKM. V shed 6 bases, J shed 5 bases, and the junction held 3 bases outside the gene matches. The CDR3 extends over 13 amino acids. The CDR3: CASRLLAGDEQYF. CDR3 DNA: TGTGCCAGCAGGCTACTAGCGGGAGACGAGCAGTACTTC.

The V gene is TRBV6-5, the J gene TRBJ2-7; 9 bases are a match to TRBD1. Germline lookup yields CDR1 MNHEY and CDR2 SVGAGI. V dropped 2 bases and J dropped 3; count of bases not matched to a gene: 8. The CDR3 has 16 amino acids. This CDR3 is CASSYLPGQGSYEQYF. CDR3 nucleotides: TGTGCCAGCAGTTACCTACCGGGACAGGGAAGCTACGAGCAGTACTTC.

The chain combines TRBV5-1 with TRBJ1-1, with 8 nucleotides matching TRBD1. V gave up 0 bases and J gave up 5 bases; unmatched junction bases: 9. CDR1 and CDR2 (germline): SGHRS, YFSETQ. This CDR3 spans 16 amino acids. CDR3 loop: CASSLEDRGGETEAFF. In DNA, the CDR3 is TGCGCCAGCAGCTTGGAAGACAGGGGAGGTGAGACTGAAGCTTTCTTT.